The 3 T cell receptor beta chains reported below all come from one sample, sequenced in a study of cytomegalovirus exposure and HLA in healthy donors. PCR involved 60 Vbeta and 13 Jbeta primers. Assay: immunoSEQ multiplex PCR; the TCRdb copy retains only in-frame clones and omits some. The data hold roughly 200,000 clones, with just over 75% observed a single time. The specimen was PBMCs. The receptors shown here come from a woman aged 55-75 years in good health and CMV-seropositive.

The chain links TRBV2 to TRBJ2-7; TRBD2 is a possible D gene (6 bases). CDR3 size: 14 residues. Germline CDR1 reads SNHLY; CDR2 reads FYNNEI. Trimming stripped 6 bases from V and 1 base from J, with 13 bases between. The chain's CDR3 is CASRAGTASYEQYF. The CDR3 DNA reads TGTGCCAGCAGAGCCGGGACTGCATCCTACGAGCAGTACTTC.

This clone has just a few counts. The gene calls are TRBV19 and TRBJ1-2; the match to TRBD1 covers 7 bases. Germline trimming cut 9 bases from V and 2 bases from J; bases unmatched to any gene: 18. This CDR3 spans 17 amino acids. The germline V gene encodes CDR1 LNHDA and CDR2 SQIVND (reference sequence). This CDR3 is CASLSPNRGGRNYGYTF. The DNA of the CDR3 is TGTGCCAGCCTATCCCCAAACAGGGGCGGGCGGAACTATGGCTACACCTTC.

The chain joins TRBV7-2 to TRBJ1-2, with 7 bases that match TRBD1. CDR3 length: 14 amino acids. The V gene's germline CDR1 is SGHTA and CDR2 FQGNSA. Unmatched junction bases numbered 11, after V lost 5 bases and J lost 8 bases. The CDR3 region has the DNA TGTGCCAGCAGCCTCCGTAAGGGGGCCGGGGGCTACACCTTC. This encodes CASSLRKGAGGYTF.